This record looks at one TCR beta chain sequence and its context. Its antigen is not identified. The assay was immunoSEQ multiplex PCR, and TCRdb's table has in-frame clones only and misses some. The sample comprises some 9,100 clones, more than 75% of which are singletons, and 8.5% to 10% rests with the top ten. The sample comes from a study of immune evolution from preneoplasia to lung adenocarcinoma. Study background: HLA loss of heterozygosity: 5.5% to 8.5% AIS, around 16% MIA, approximately 31% ADC, none AAH. Study-level results: Later-stage lesions seemingly showed higher T cell density and diversity than normal lung.

Patient tissue came from resections in Japan or China, 2014–2017. Macro-dissection enriched premalignant or tumor cells before nucleic acid extraction. Trimming removed 8 bases at V and 4 bases at J, with 17 bases between. Germline assignment: CDR1 MNHEY and CDR2 SMNVEV (reference sequence). The CDR3 extends over 14 amino acids. This TCR was recovered from a donor of 70 years or more with lung adenocarcinoma. Sequenced input: FFPE minimally invasive lung adenocarcinoma tissue. The chain links TRBV27 to TRBJ1-1, with D hard to call. The CDR3 bases are TGTGCCAGCTCCCTCGGCGGGCTTGGCACTGAAGCTTTCTTT. It codes for CASSLGGLGTEAFF.